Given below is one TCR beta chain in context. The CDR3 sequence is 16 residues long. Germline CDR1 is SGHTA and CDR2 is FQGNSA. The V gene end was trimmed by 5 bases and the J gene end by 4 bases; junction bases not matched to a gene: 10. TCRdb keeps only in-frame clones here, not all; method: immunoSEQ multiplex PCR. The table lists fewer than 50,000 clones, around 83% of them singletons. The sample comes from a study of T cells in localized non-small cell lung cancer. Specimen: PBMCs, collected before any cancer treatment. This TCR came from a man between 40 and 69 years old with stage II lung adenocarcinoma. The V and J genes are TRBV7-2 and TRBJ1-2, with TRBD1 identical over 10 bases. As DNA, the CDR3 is TGTGCCAGCAGCCCTAGCGGGGGGGACAGGGGCTATGGCTACACCTTC. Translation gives CASSPSGGDRGYGYTF. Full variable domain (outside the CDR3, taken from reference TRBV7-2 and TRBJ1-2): GAGVSQSPSNKVTEKGKDVELRCDPISGHTALYWYRQSLGQGLEFLIYFQGNSAPDKSGLPSDRFSAERTGGSVSTLTIQRTQQEDSAVYLCASSPSGGDRGYGYTFGSGTRLTVV.